These 4 T cell receptor beta chains share one sample of origin, sequenced in a study of T cells in Graves' hyperthyroidism and ophthalmopathy. Regions amplified from RNA transcripts were the TCR beta CDR3 regions. Carried out on the TCR CDR3, a first-round RT-PCR used the HTBI primer set. From the multiplex PCR reads, TCRdb called clonotypes with MiXCR, one entry per CDR3 protein. Of about 500,000 distinct CDR3 sequences listed, over 15% are singletons. The sample comprised blood. These receptors were obtained from a woman between 18 and 30 years old with Graves' ophthalmopathy.

The table lists this clonotype with a few counts. The genes are TRBV9 and TRBJ2-3, with D hard to call. The V and J ends lost 7 bases and 0 bases respectively, with 15 bases between them. CDR3 length: 15 amino acids. Germline CDR1 SGDLS, CDR2 YYNGEE. The CDR3 spells CASGPITPSTDTQYF. In DNA form, the CDR3 reads TGTGCCAGCGGGCCGATTACACCTAGCACAGATACGCAGTATTTT.

This clonotype was seen a few times. The V and J genes are TRBV13 and TRBJ2-7; a possible D gene is TRBD1 (5 bases). V dropped 5 bases and J dropped 4 bases, with 18 bases sitting between them. Germline V gives CDR1 PRHDT, CDR2 FYEKMQ (reference sequence). CDR3 length: 15 amino acids. The chain's CDR3 is CASSQGFETEYEQYF. The CDR3 DNA is TGTGCCAGCAGCCAAGGCTTCGAGACAGAGTACGAGCAGTACTTC.

The rearrangement joins TRBV4-2 to TRBJ1-2; D is uncertain. Germline loops: CDR1 LGHNA, CDR2 YNFKEQ. V lost 0 bases to trimming and J lost 4 bases, with 9 bases between them. There are 14 residues in the CDR3. In DNA form, the CDR3 reads TGTGCCAGCAGCCAAGACGGGATAATCTATGGCTACACCTTC. This encodes CASSQDGIIYGYTF.

This clonotype appeared many times. The chain joins TRBV7-6 to TRBJ1-1; D remains ambiguous. Germline loops: CDR1 SGHVS, CDR2 FNYEAQ. The CDR3 sequence is 13 residues long. Trimming cost V 4 bases and J 1 base, with 7 bases left between them. The CDR3, as DNA: TGTGCCAGCAGCTACGCGCAGAACACTGAAGCTTTCTTT. It specifies CASSYAQNTEAFF.